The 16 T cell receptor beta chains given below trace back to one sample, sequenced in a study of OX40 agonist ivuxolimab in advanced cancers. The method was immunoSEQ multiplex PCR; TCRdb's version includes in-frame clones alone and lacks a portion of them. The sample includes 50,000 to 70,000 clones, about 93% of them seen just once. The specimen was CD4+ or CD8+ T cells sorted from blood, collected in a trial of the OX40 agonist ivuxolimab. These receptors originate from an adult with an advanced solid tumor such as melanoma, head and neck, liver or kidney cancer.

CDR3 coding DNA: TGTGCCAGCAGTTACCGCCCCGTAAGGACAGGGGGCTACAATGTAGCCAAAAACATTCAGTACTTC. Protein: CASSYRPVRTGGYNVAKNIQYF. J is TRBJ2-4 and V is TRBV6-7; 11 bases agree with TRBD1. TRBV6-7 is sorted into the ORF group, with uncertain function. Trimming removed 2 bases from V and 0 bases from J; junction bases left unmatched: 18. The CDR3 loop spans 22 amino acids.

CDR3 loop: CASSQDVGLSTEQYF. Written as DNA, the CDR3 is TGCGCCAGCAGCCAAGATGTGGGACTGTCTACCGAGCAGTACTTC. J is TRBJ2-7 and V is TRBV4-3; D possibly corresponds to TRBD2 (6 bases). V shed 0 bases and J shed 6 bases, with 15 bases lying between them. This CDR3 region has 15 residues. Germline CDR1 LGHNA, CDR2 YSLEER.

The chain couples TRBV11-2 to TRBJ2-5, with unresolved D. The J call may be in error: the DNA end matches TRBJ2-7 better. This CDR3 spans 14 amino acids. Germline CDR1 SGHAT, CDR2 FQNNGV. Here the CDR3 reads CASSASRLPYEQYF. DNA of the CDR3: TGTGCCAGCAGCGCATCGCGCCTCCCCTACGAGCAGTACTTC.

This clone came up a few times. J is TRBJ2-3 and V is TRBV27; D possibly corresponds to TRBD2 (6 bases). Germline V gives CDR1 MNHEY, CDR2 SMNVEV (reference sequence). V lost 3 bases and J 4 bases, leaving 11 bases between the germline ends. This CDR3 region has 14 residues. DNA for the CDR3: TGTGCCAGCAGTTTTGGAGGGAGGCCAGATACGCAGTATTTT. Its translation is CASSFGGRPDTQYF.

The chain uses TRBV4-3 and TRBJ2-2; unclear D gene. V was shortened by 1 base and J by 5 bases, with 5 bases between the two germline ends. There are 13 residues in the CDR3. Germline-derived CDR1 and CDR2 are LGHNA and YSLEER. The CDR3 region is CASSQGATGELFF. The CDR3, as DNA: TGCGCCAGCAGCCAAGGAGCGACCGGGGAGCTGTTTTTT.

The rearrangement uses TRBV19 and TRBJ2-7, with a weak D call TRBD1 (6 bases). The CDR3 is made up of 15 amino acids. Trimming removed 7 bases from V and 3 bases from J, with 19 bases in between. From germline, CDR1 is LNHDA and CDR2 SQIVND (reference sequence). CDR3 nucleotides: TGTGCCAGTAAACAGGTGGGGGCGGCTGACTACGAGCAGTACTTC. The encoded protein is CASKQVGAADYEQYF.

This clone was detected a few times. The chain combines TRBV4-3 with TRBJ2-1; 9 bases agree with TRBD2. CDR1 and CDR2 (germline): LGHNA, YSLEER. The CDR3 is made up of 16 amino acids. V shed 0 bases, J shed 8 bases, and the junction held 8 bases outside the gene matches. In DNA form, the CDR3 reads TGCGCCAGCAGCCAAGATCGGGGACGGACTAGCGATGAGCAGTTCTTC. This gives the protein CASSQDRGRTSDEQFF.

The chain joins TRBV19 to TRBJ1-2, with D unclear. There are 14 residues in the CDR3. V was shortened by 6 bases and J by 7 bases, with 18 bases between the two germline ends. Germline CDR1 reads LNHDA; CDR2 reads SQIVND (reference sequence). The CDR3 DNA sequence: TGTGCCAGTAGCCACCCCGCGGGAGTAGGTGGCTACACCTTC. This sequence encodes CASSHPAGVGGYTF.

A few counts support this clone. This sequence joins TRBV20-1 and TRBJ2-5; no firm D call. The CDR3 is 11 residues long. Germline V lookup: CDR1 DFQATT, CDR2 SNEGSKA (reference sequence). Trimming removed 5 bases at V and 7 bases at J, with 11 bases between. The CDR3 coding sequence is TGCAGTGCTTATAGGGATGGGACCCAGTACTTC. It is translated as CSAYRDGTQYF.

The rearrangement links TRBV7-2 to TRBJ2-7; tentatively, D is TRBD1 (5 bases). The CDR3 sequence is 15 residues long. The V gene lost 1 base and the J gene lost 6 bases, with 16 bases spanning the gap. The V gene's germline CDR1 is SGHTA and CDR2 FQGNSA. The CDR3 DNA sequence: TGTGCCAGCAGCTTAGGGGGCGGTGGGCTTGTCGAGCAGTACTTC. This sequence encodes CASSLGGGGLVEQYF.

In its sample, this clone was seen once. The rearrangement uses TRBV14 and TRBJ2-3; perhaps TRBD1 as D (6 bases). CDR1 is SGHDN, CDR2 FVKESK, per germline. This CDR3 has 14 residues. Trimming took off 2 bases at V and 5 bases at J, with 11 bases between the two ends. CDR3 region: CASSQILDRDTQYF. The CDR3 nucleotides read TGTGCCAGCAGCCAAATCCTGGACAGAGATACGCAGTATTTT.

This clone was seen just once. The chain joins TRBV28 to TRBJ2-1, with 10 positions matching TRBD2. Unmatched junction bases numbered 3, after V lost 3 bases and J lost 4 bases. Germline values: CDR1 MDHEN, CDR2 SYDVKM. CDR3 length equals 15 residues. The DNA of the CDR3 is TGTGCCAGCAGTTTCGGGACTAGCGAGTACAATGAGCAGTTCTTC. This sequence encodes CASSFGTSEYNEQFF.

DNA for the CDR3: TGTGCCAGCAGTGCCCGGGCGGACCATGAAAAACTGTTTTTT. It codes for CASSARADHEKLFF. This chain connects TRBV28 to TRBJ1-4, with D unresolved. The length of the CDR3 is 14 residues. V was cut by 5 bases and J by 6 bases, with 13 bases left in between. Germline V CDR1 and CDR2: MDHEN, SYDVKM.

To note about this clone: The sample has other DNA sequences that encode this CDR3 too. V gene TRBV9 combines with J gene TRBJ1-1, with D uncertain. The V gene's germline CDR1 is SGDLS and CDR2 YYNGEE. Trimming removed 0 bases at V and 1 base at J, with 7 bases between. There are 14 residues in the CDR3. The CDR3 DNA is TGTGCCAGCAGCGTAGGTGGGAGGAACACTGAAGCTTTCTTT. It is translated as CASSVGGRNTEAFF.

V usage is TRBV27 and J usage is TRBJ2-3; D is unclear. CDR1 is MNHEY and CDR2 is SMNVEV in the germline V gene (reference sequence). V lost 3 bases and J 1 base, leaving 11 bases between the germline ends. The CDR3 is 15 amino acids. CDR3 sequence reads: CASSFSRYGTDTQYF. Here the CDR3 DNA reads TGTGCCAGCAGTTTTTCGCGCTATGGCACAGATACGCAGTATTTT.

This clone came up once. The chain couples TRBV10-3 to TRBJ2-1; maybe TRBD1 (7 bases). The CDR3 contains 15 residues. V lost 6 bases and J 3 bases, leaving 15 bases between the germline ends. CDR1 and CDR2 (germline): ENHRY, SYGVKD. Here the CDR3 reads CAIREGQQNYNEQFF. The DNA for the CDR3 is TGTGCCATCAGGGAGGGACAGCAAAACTACAATGAGCAGTTCTTC.